These 5 T cell receptor beta chains came from one sample sequenced in a study of shared clonotypes between healthy human individuals (TCRdb year 2020). Libraries were constructed by the immunoSEQ multiplex PCR assay. TCRdb holds this immuneACCESS table with in-frame rearrangements only. Some clones are missing; in checked studies, unresolved V genes explain under half, and the rest has no known cause. For this sample the table gives about 1 million clones, of which under 80% were detected only once. Together, the top ten hold around 1.5% of the sample. Sequencing used memory CD4+ T cells sorted from blood. Interpreted using the paper, the cell subset or site label stands for: CD45RA-negative fraction. The receptors shown here come from a man between 18 and 35 years old in good health.

The chain combines TRBV18 with TRBJ2-1; 10 bases match TRBD2. This CDR3 region has 15 residues. Germline loops: CDR1 KGHSH, CDR2 LQKENI. V shed 2 bases, J shed 3 bases, and the junction held 1 base outside the gene matches. The CDR3, as DNA: TGTGCCAGCTCACCAACTAGCGGGATCTACAATGAGCAGTTCTTC. This sequence encodes CASSPTSGIYNEQFF. Full variable domain (remainder filled in from reference TRBV18 and TRBJ2-1): NAGVMQNPRHLVRRRGQEARLRCSPMKGHSHVYWYRQLPEEGLKFMVYLQKENIIDESGMPKERFSAEFPKEGPSILRIQQVVRGDSAAYFCASSPTSGIYNEQFFGPGTRLTVL.

This clone has only a few counts. Other DNA sequences in this sample translate to the same CDR3. The chain is built from TRBV7-2 and TRBJ2-1; 11 bases match TRBD2. CDR3 size: 15 residues. Germline CDR1 is SGHTA and CDR2 is FQGNSA. Unmatched junction bases numbered 2, after V lost 5 bases and J lost 2 bases. Written as DNA, the CDR3 is TGTGCCAGCAGCCCGGGACTAGCGGCCTACAATGAGCAGTTCTTC. Translated: CASSPGLAAYNEQFF.

V and J are TRBV28 and TRBJ1-1; no clear D. V lost 2 bases and J 4 bases, leaving 14 bases between the germline ends. The CDR3 has 15 amino acids. In germline, CDR1 is MDHEN, CDR2 SYDVKM. The CDR3 region has the DNA TGTGCCAGCAGTTTACAGTCATCCGGAGTCACTGAAGCTTTCTTT. Translated: CASSLQSSGVTEAFF.

V is TRBV6-5 and J is TRBJ1-6; D is unresolved. CDR3 length equals 13 residues. Germline CDR1 reads MNHEY; CDR2 reads SVGAGI. V lost 2 bases to trimming and J lost 7 bases, with 6 bases between them. The CDR3: CASSYRRNSPLHF. CDR3 coding DNA: TGTGCCAGCAGTTACCGCAGGAATTCACCCCTCCACTTT.

This clone was seen only a few times. V is TRBV29-1 and J is TRBJ1-3, with D possibly TRBD1 on 6 matching bases. CDR3 size: 16 residues. The ends were cut back, 3 bases at V and 1 base at J, with 16 bases in the middle. Germline CDR1 is SQVTM and CDR2 is ANQGSEA. Here the CDR3 DNA reads TGCAGCGTTGAGTTACAGGGTACTGAATCTGGAAACACCATATATTTT. Residues: CSVELQGTESGNTIYF.